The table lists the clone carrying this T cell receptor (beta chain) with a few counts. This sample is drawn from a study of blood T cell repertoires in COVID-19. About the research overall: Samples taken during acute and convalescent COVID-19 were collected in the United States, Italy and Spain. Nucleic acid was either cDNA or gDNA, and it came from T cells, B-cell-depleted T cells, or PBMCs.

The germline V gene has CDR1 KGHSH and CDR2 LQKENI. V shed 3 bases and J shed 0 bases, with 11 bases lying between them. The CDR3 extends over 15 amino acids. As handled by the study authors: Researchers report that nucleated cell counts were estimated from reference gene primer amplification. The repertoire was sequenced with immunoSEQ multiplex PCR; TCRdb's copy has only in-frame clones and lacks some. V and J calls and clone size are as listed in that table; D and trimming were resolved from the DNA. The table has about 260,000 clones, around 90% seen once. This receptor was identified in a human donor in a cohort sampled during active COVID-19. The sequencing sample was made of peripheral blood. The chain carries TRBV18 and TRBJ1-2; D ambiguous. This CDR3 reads CASSPDGRANYGYTF. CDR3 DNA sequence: TGTGCCAGCTCACCCGACGGGAGAGCTAACTATGGCTACACCTTC.